This T cell receptor (beta chain) came from a study of blood T cells in healthy people across ages. Study results and limitations: More naive CD4+ cells and higher diversity were found in long-lived than in aged donors.

For the second PCR, which ran for roughly 7 to 11 cycles, a sample-barcoded 5' primer and a J-beta primer mix were used. Every cDNA molecule carried a tag from a template-switch adaptor bearing 12 random nucleotides. From the 5' RACE reads, TCRdb called clonotypes with MiXCR, one entry per CDR3 protein. The data show 700,000 to 950,000 distinct CDR3 sequences, over 45% seen once. Points on this clonotype: The antigen is unknown.

Each donor's blood draw was roughly 9.5 milliliters of peripheral blood. The sequence came from a man aged 25-45 years in good health. The sample was blood.

The CDR3 DNA reads as TGTGCCAGCAGTTTTAATCGGGATTTCGCTGAAGCTTTCTTT. Encoded protein: CASSFNRDFAEAFF. This sequence joins TRBV12-3 or TRBV12-4 and TRBJ1-1, with D unresolved. The CDR3 has 14 amino acids. The V end lost 3 bases, the J end lost 6 bases, and 14 bases lay between the germline ends.